Below are 12 T cell receptor beta chains sequenced from a single sample in a study of cytomegalovirus exposure and HLA in healthy donors. Produced via immunoSEQ multiplex PCR; TCRdb's table is partial and in-frame only. The sample lists approximately 230,000 clones; roughly 90% were seen once. Sample: PBMCs. Every receptor here comes from a young man in good health and CMV-seropositive.

Only a few counts were recorded for this clone. This chain joins TRBV5-4 and TRBJ2-1, with no clear D. The germline CDR1 and CDR2 sequences are SGHNT and YYREEE (reference sequence). V shed 0 bases and J shed 5 bases, with 6 bases lying between them. This CDR3 is 13 amino acids long. The CDR3 sequence is CASSLGTNNEQFF. CDR3 in DNA: TGTGCCAGCAGCTTGGGGACGAACAATGAGCAGTTCTTC.

The chain recombines TRBV5-1 with TRBJ2-5, with D tentatively TRBD2 (6 bases). V dropped 0 bases and J dropped 5 bases, with 11 bases sitting between them. In germline, CDR1 is SGHRS, CDR2 YFSETQ. This CDR3 is built from 14 residues. Here the CDR3 reads CASSLGRVVETQYF. CDR3 coding DNA: TGCGCCAGCAGCTTGGGGAGGGTCGTGGAGACCCAGTACTTC. The full variable domain, in which reference TRBV5-1 and TRBJ2-5 provide the parts outside the CDR3, is KAGVTQTPRYLIKTRGQQVTLSCSPISGHRSVSWYQQTPGQGLQFLFEYFSETQRNKGNFPGRFSGRQFSNSRSEMNVSTLELGDSALYLCASSLGRVVETQYFGPGTRLLVL.

The chain employs TRBV27 and TRBJ2-1; 9 positions agree with TRBD2. Germline V gives CDR1 MNHEY, CDR2 SMNVEV (reference sequence). V was clipped by 6 bases and J by 3 bases; unmatched bases: 6. This CDR3 has 15 residues. CDR3 DNA sequence: TGTGCCAGCAGGATAGCGGGAGCGGTCTACAATGAGCAGTTCTTC. Protein product: CASRIAGAVYNEQFF.

This sequence joins TRBV29-1 and TRBJ2-1; D unclear. Germline CDR1 reads SQVTM; CDR2 reads ANQGSEA. This CDR3 comprises 10 residues. V was clipped by 5 bases and J by 5 bases, with 4 bases between them. The CDR3 is CSVRHNEQFF. DNA of the CDR3: TGCAGCGTTCGCCACAATGAGCAGTTCTTC.

The gene calls are TRBV10-3 and TRBJ1-5; D ambiguous. The V and J ends lost 0 bases and 4 bases respectively, with 7 bases between them. CDR1 ENHRY and CDR2 SYGVKD come from the germline V gene. The CDR3 covers 14 residues. CDR3 loop: CAISESRRNQPQHF. For the CDR3, the DNA is TGTGCCATCAGTGAGTCGAGGAGAAATCAGCCCCAGCATTTT.

This chain joins TRBV11-1 and TRBJ2-7; 9 nucleotides line up with TRBD1. CDR1 is SGHAT, CDR2 FQDESV, per germline (reference sequence). The CDR3 has 18 amino acids. With 5 bases clipped from V and 1 base from J, the junction kept 15 bases outside the gene matches. This chain's CDR3 is CASSAGQGKERASYEQYF. For the CDR3, the DNA is TGTGCCAGCAGCGCGGGACAGGGAAAGGAGCGGGCGTCCTACGAGCAGTACTTC. Drawing the rest from reference TRBV11-1 and TRBJ2-7, the complete variable domain is EAEVAQSPRYKITEKSQAVAFWCDPISGHATLYWYRQILGQGPELLVQFQDESVVDDSQLPKDRFSAERLKGVDSTLKIQPAELGDSAMYLCASSAGQGKERASYEQYFGPGTRLTVT.

The chain is built from TRBV5-1 and TRBJ2-6; 8 bases map to TRBD1. Per germline, CDR1 SGHRS and CDR2 YFSETQ. The CDR3 has 12 residues. V gave up 0 bases and J gave up 15 bases; unmatched junction bases: 2. CDR3 region: CASSLAGGTLTF. The CDR3 DNA follows: TGCGCCAGCAGCTTGGCAGGGGGCACCCTGACTTTC.

This clone was recorded only once. The chain couples TRBV6-5 to TRBJ2-7; possibly TRBD2 for D (5 bases). Germline values: CDR1 MNHEY, CDR2 SVGAGI. V shed 0 bases and J shed 3 bases, with 9 bases lying between them. This CDR3 is built from 14 residues. The CDR3 region has the DNA TGTGCCAGCAGTTACTCTGAGGGTCACTACGAGCAGTACTTC. Residues: CASSYSEGHYEQYF.

There are a few counts of this clone. The chain employs TRBV29-1 and TRBJ1-2; 9 bases align to TRBD1. Germline assignment: CDR1 SQVTM and CDR2 ANQGSEA. V lost 6 bases to trimming and J lost 4 bases; unmatched junction nucleotides: 6. The CDR3 covers 13 residues. The CDR3 region has the DNA TGCAGCGTAGGGCCGGACAGGGGCTATGGCTACACCTTC. Its protein is CSVGPDRGYGYTF.

V is TRBV5-1 and J is TRBJ1-4; TRBD1 agrees at 10 bases. The CDR3 spans 14 residues. Germline V gene lookup returns CDR1 SGHRS and CDR2 YFSETQ. Losses at the gene ends were 4 bases for V and 7 bases for J; bases not matched to a gene: 4. The CDR3 bases are TGCGCCAGCAGCCGGGACAGGGGATCTGAAAAACTGTTTTTT. Its protein is CASSRDRGSEKLFF.

On this clone itself: Other nucleotide sequences in the sample specify the same CDR3. This chain connects TRBV5-1 to TRBJ1-1; D gene unclear. V was shortened by 0 bases and J by 5 bases, with 2 bases between the two germline ends. CDR3 length: 11 residues. Per germline, CDR1 SGHRS and CDR2 YFSETQ. The CDR3 reads CASSLGTEAFF. The CDR3 DNA reads TGCGCCAGCAGCTTGGGTACTGAAGCTTTCTTT.

The chain combines TRBV7-9 with TRBJ1-2; D gene uncertain. Germline V gene data show CDR1 as SEHNR and CDR2 as FQNEAQ (reference sequence). Between the trimmed V and J ends, which lost 1 base and 1 base, there was a span of 7 bases. The CDR3 contains 14 residues. The CDR3 protein is CASSLEDGNYGYTF. The CDR3 DNA reads TGTGCCAGCAGCTTAGAGGACGGTAACTATGGCTACACCTTC. Supplemented by reference TRBV7-9 and TRBJ1-2, the full variable domain reads DTGVSQNPRHKITKRGQNVTFRCDPISEHNRLYWYRQTLGQGPEFLTYFQNEAQLEKSRLLSDRFSAERPKGSFSTLEIQRTEQGDSAMYLCASSLEDGNYGYTFGSGTRLTVV.